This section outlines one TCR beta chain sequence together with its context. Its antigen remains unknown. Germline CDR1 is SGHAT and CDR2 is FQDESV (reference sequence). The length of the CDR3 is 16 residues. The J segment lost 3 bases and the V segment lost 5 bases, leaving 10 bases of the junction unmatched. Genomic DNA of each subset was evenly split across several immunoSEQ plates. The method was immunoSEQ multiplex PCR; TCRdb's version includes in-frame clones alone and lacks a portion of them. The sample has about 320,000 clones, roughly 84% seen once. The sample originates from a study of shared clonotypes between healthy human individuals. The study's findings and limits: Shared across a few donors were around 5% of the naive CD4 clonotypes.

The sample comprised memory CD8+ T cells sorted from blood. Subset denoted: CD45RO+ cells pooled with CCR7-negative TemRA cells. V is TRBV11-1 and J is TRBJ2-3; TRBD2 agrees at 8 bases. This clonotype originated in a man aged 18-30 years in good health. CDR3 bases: TGTGCCAGCAGCCCAGAGACTAGCGTCGTTACAGATACGCAGTATTTT. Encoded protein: CASSPETSVVTDTQYF.